The rows below give T cell receptor beta chains drawn from one sample of a study of human T cells and chemical hapten exposure. In TCRdb, the RACE reads were re-called with MiXCR into one record per CDR3 protein. The sample has over 300,000 distinct CDR3 sequences; around 5.5% are singletons. Sequences were derived from whole blood, sampled in connection with sensitization to the hapten diphenylcyclopropenone (DPC). All receptors derive from a woman aged 45-59 years with alopecia areata. Some clones in this sample may be carry-over from other donors' samples. The CDR3 runs from the conserved cysteine through the conserved F or W. A D gene is named only where the DNA matches it firmly. Clone size is shown for a subset of rows, as once, few, many or a class of expanded clone.

abundance,j_gene,v_gene,d_gene,CDR3nt,CDR3aa
many,TRBJ1-2,TRBV30,NA,TGTGCCTGGAGTCACAGCTATGGCTACACCTTC,CAWSHSYGYTF
few,TRBJ2-2,TRBV27,NA,TGTGCCAGCAGTTTACACTCCGGGGAGCTGTTTTTT,CASSLHSGELFF
few,TRBJ2-1,TRBV7-9,NA,TGTGCCAGCAGCGACCGAAACAACAATGAGCAGTTCTTC,CASSDRNNNEQFF
few,TRBJ2-5,TRBV29-1,TRBD2,TGCAGCGTCTCGACTAGCGGGGGGGCGGAGACCCAGTACTTC,CSVSTSGGAETQYF
few,TRBJ2-1,TRBV12-3/TRBV12-4,NA,TGTGCCAGCAGTTCGCTGGGGGGCCCCTACAATGAGCAGTTCTTC,CASSSLGGPYNEQFF
few,TRBJ2-7,TRBV4-3,NA,TGCGCCAGCAGCCAAGACGGGGACTGGCGAAGCTCCTACGAGCAGTACTTC,CASSQDGDWRSSYEQYF
NA,TRBJ1-5,TRBV7-8,NA,TGTGCCAGCAGCGCCAGCCCCGGGACGGGGAATCAGCCCCAGCATTTT,CASSASPGTGNQPQHF
many,TRBJ2-7,TRBV7-9,NA,TGTGCCACCGTTCCGGGACCGATATCCTACGAGCAGTACTTC,CATVPGPISYEQYF
many,TRBJ2-7,TRBV5-1,TRBD1,TGCGCCAGCAGCTCCGGGACAGGGTCCTACGAGCAGTACTTC,CASSSGTGSYEQYF
many,TRBJ1-3,TRBV6-6,NA,TGTGCCAGCAGTTCCAGAGGGTCTGCAGGGGGAAACACCATATATTTT,CASSSRGSAGGNTIYF
NA,TRBJ2-2,TRBV6-2/TRBV6-3,NA,TGTGCCAGCAGTACCTACGGCTCGAACACCGGGGAGCTGTTTTTT,CASSTYGSNTGELFF
many,TRBJ2-1,TRBV5-5,NA,TGTGCCAGCAGCTTGGTGGCGAGGGAGCAGTTCTTC,CASSLVAREQFF
NA,TRBJ2-2,TRBV24-1,TRBD2,TGTGCCACCAGTGATTTGCAGGGACTAGCGGACACCGGGGAGCTGTTTTTT,CATSDLQGLADTGELFF
many,TRBJ2-3,TRBV7-8,NA,TGTGCCAGCAGCATAGCCCTAGGGGGAACAGATACGCAGTATTTT,CASSIALGGTDTQYF
NA,TRBJ2-7,TRBV5-4,NA,TGTGCCAGCAGAGACGGGGGCGTATACGAGCAGTACTTC,CASRDGGVYEQYF
NA,TRBJ2-2,TRBV28,TRBD1,TGTGCCAGCACCCTATCCGGGACAGGGAACACCGGGGAGCTGTTTTTT,CASTLSGTGNTGELFF
NA,TRBJ2-3,TRBV20-1,TRBD2,TGCAGTGCTAACCCGACTAGCGGGGGGCCGTATGATACGCAGTATTTT,CSANPTSGGPYDTQYF
few,TRBJ1-1,TRBV29-1,TRBD1,TGCAGCGTCCCAGACAGGGGGAAGGATGAAGCTTTCTTT,CSVPDRGKDEAFF
few,TRBJ1-6,TRBV12-3/TRBV12-4,NA,TGTGCCAGCAAGAGACAGTATAATTCACCCCTCCACTTT,CASKRQYNSPLHF
few,TRBJ2-5,TRBV28,TRBD2,TGTGCCAGCATCAGTAGCGGGAGCGGACAAGAGACCCAGTACTTC,CASISSGSGQETQYF
many,TRBJ2-7,TRBV20-1,TRBD2,TGCAGTGCTAGGGTAGCGGGAGGGCCCTACGAGCAGTACTTC,CSARVAGGPYEQYF
NA,TRBJ1-1,TRBV12-3/TRBV12-4,NA,TGTGCCAGCAGTGCGCCAAGGACGGATGAAGCTTTCTTT,CASSAPRTDEAFF
many,TRBJ2-5,TRBV29-1,NA,TGCAGCGTTGAAGATGGGCCCAAGACCCAGTACTTC,CSVEDGPKTQYF
many,TRBJ1-5,TRBV12-5,NA,TGTGCTAGTAAACCGGACACCGCTAAGGCCCAGCATTTT,CASKPDTAKAQHF
many,TRBJ1-1,TRBV27,NA,TGTGCCAGCAGTTTAGGCACAGGGAGAAACACTGAAGCTTTCTTT,CASSLGTGRNTEAFF
many,TRBJ2-1,TRBV6-2/TRBV6-3,NA,TGTGCCAGCAAGAACCAGCGGGTGTACAATGAGCAGTTCTTC,CASKNQRVYNEQFF
NA,TRBJ2-3,TRBV5-1,TRBD1,TGCGCCAGCAGCCAGGGACAGGGGGCGAGGTCAGATACGCAGTATTTT,CASSQGQGARSDTQYF
many,TRBJ2-6,TRBV3-1,TRBD1,TGTGCCAGCAGCCTAAGACAGGGCCTCTCTTCCTCCAACGTCCTGACTTTC,CASSLRQGLSSSNVLTF
many,TRBJ2-1,TRBV5-1,TRBD1,TGCGCCAGCAGCAAAGGACAGGGGGCCAATGAGCAGTTCTTC,CASSKGQGANEQFF
NA,TRBJ1-5,TRBV9,TRBD1,TGTGCCAGCAGCCCGGGGACAGGGGTTTCGGAAAATCAGCCCCAGCATTTT,CASSPGTGVSENQPQHF
few,TRBJ1-2,TRBV4-2,TRBD1,TGTGCCAGCAGCTTCACAGGGGGTGGCTACACCTTC,CASSFTGGGYTF
few,TRBJ1-4,TRBV4-2,NA,TGTGCCAGCAGCCAAGTCAGTTCAGGGGATGATGAAAAACTGTTTTTT,CASSQVSSGDDEKLFF
NA,TRBJ1-4,TRBV28,NA,TGTGCCAGCAGTTCGGGACTTAGGAATGAAAAACTGTTTTTT,CASSSGLRNEKLFF
NA,TRBJ1-5,TRBV2,NA,TGTGCCAGCAGACCCAGGTCGGGCAATCAGCCCCAGCATTTT,CASRPRSGNQPQHF
many,TRBJ2-3,TRBV5-1,TRBD1,TGTGCCAGCAGTTTGGACAGGGGCCGGACAGATACGCAGTATTTT,CASSLDRGRTDTQYF
many,TRBJ1-5,TRBV7-6,TRBD1,TGTGCCAGCAGCTACCCCCCGGGACAGTCCAATCAGCCCCAGCATTTT,CASSYPPGQSNQPQHF
few,TRBJ2-1,TRBV3-1,TRBD1,TGTGCCAGCAGCCCTTCCGGCGGGACAGGAGGGTTCTTC,CASSPSGGTGGFF
few,TRBJ1-5,TRBV7-2,TRBD1,TGTGCCAGCAGCCCACTCATTTCGACAGGGGTTCGGAATCAGCCCCAGCATTTT,CASSPLISTGVRNQPQHF
few,TRBJ2-6,TRBV12-3/TRBV12-4,TRBD1,TGTGCCAGCAGCATAACAGGGGGCTCTGGGGCCAACGTCCTGACTTTC,CASSITGGSGANVLTF
NA,TRBJ1-1,TRBV12-3/TRBV12-4,NA,TGTGCCAGCACCTCAAGAGGTTCTGTTGAAGCTTTCTTT,CASTSRGSVEAFF
few,TRBJ2-1,TRBV6-4,NA,TGTGCCAGCAGCCCCCTGCCCACGGGTGAGCAGTTCTTC,CASSPLPTGEQFF
many,TRBJ2-5,TRBV28,NA,TGTGCCAGCAGAGCGGGACATAGGGAGACCCAGTACTTC,CASRAGHRETQYF
many,TRBJ1-1,TRBV29-1,NA,TGCAGCGTTGCGGCAGGGGTGAACACTGAAGCTTTCTTT,CSVAAGVNTEAFF
NA,TRBJ2-3,TRBV20-1,TRBD1,TGCAGTGCAACGGACAGGTGGAAAAGCACAGATACGCAGTATTTT,CSATDRWKSTDTQYF
many,TRBJ2-6,TRBV21-1,NA,TGTGCCAGCAGCAAACATTGGACGGACCAATCTGGGGCCAACGTCCTGACTTTC,CASSKHWTDQSGANVLTF
few,TRBJ2-6,TRBV12-3/TRBV12-4,NA,TGTGCCAGCAGCTTTGGGGGCAGGAGAGACTCTGGGGCCAACGTCCTGACTTTC,CASSFGGRRDSGANVLTF
NA,TRBJ2-5,TRBV5-1,TRBD2,TGCGCCAGCAGCTTGCTAGCGGGAGACGGTGAGACCCAGTACTTC,CASSLLAGDGETQYF
few,TRBJ2-7,TRBV6-2/TRBV6-3,TRBD1,TGTGCCAGCAGTTTCACGGGACAGAGATACGAGCAGTACTTC,CASSFTGQRYEQYF
many,TRBJ1-6,TRBV7-2,TRBD1,TGTGCCAGCAGCCCAACGACAGGGGCCCTCCACTTT,CASSPTTGALHF
many,TRBJ1-2,TRBV12-3/TRBV12-4,NA,TGTGCCAGCAGTTTAGCGCCAGGGATGGGCTATGGCTACACCTTC,CASSLAPGMGYGYTF
few,TRBJ2-1,TRBV4-1,NA,TGCGCCAGCAGCCAAGATCGCAGGGCCGGTGAGCAGTTCTTC,CASSQDRRAGEQFF
NA,TRBJ2-1,TRBV3-1,NA,TGTGCCAGCAGCCAAGATCCGGACAACCTCGGGGAGAAGTTCTTC,CASSQDPDNLGEKFF
few,TRBJ2-1,TRBV19,NA,TGTGCCAGTAGTATAGGGTTCGATGAGCAGTTCTTC,CASSIGFDEQFF
many,TRBJ2-1,TRBV5-1,NA,TGCGCCAGCAGCTTGAGTGCCCGTAACTCCTACAATGAGCAGTTCTTC,CASSLSARNSYNEQFF